Sequencing of this T cell receptor beta chain was carried out in a study of cytomegalovirus exposure and HLA in healthy donors. Study-level information: Prior work identified around 120 million unique TCR beta sequences in 150 million to 200 million T cells. Whole-study results and caveats: A later analysis found common viral pathogens apparently linked to several of the most significant clusters.

Comments on this clone: Antigen unknown.

The PCR used 60 Vbeta and 13 Jbeta primers. Clones were sequenced by immunoSEQ multiplex PCR, and TCRdb holds only the in-frame ones, with some missing. The sample shows some 130,000 clones, roughly three quarters of them seen only once. The CDR3 consists of 14 residues. In germline, CDR1 is SGHTA, CDR2 FQGTGA. V was clipped by 5 bases and J by 1 base, with 11 bases between them. This TCR was recovered from a man aged 30 to 45 in good health and CMV-seronegative. This chain joins TRBV7-3 and TRBJ2-5; D is possibly TRBD2 (5 bases). Material for sequencing was PBMCs. This CDR3 reads CASSLSGIQETQYF. The CDR3 DNA reads as TGTGCCAGCAGCCTATCCGGGATCCAAGAGACCCAGTACTTC.